This TCR beta chain emerged from a study of graft-versus-host responses after intestinal transplantation. Study background: Anti-thymocyte globulin induction preceded around 3 years of tacrolimus and steroid maintenance in all recipients.

Study outcomes and limitations: Recipient-marrow GvH clones were detected, some having first appeared in ileum or blood.

The CDR3 loop spans 13 amino acids. Germline loops: CDR1 SGHTA, CDR2 FQGNSA. Between the trimmed V and J ends, which lost 4 bases and 13 bases, there was a span of 17 bases. Sequencing used immunoSEQ multiplex PCR; TCRdb keeps in-frame clones, though not all of them. The sample lists roughly 110,000 clones; approximately 90% were seen once. Worth noting for this clone: Its antigen remains unidentified.

V and J are TRBV7-2 and TRBJ2-1; D possibly uses TRBD1 or TRBD2 (5 bases each). Sequenced here: unstimulated CD4+ T cells sorted from spleen or lymph node cells, sampled before transplant. This receptor was identified in a human donor who was the organ donor for an intestinal transplant. The CDR3 reads CASSSYNDGAQFF. CDR3 sequence (DNA): TGTGCCAGCAGCTCATACAATGACGGGGCCCAGTTCTTC.